This T cell receptor beta chain was sequenced during a study of post-analysis software for immune sequencing data. Broader study findings: Under the F measure, samples that were prepared in one batch clustered strongly together. Relative to controls, patients had about 5 TRBV segments at higher frequency, with TRBV5-6, TRBV5-1 and TRBV20-1 among these.

The germline V gene has CDR1 SGHVS and CDR2 FQNEAQ. With V trimmed by 7 bases and J by 1 base, 13 bases remained unmatched. The CDR3 totals 16 residues. Every TCR beta cDNA library bore unique molecular identifiers. TCRdb reprocessed the PCR reads with MiXCR, giving one entry per CDR3 protein. The sample yields fewer than 850,000 distinct CDR3 sequences, 46% seen once. This clonotype appeared a few times. Its target is unknown. This chain links TRBV7-8 with TRBJ2-7; 7 bases agree with TRBD1. The origin of this receptor is a girl aged 5 to 17 with multiple sclerosis. What was sequenced was blood. The CDR3 DNA reads as TGTGCCAGCAACGACCATACAGGGGTCTTTTCCTACGAGCAGTACTTC. This gives the protein CASNDHTGVFSYEQYF.